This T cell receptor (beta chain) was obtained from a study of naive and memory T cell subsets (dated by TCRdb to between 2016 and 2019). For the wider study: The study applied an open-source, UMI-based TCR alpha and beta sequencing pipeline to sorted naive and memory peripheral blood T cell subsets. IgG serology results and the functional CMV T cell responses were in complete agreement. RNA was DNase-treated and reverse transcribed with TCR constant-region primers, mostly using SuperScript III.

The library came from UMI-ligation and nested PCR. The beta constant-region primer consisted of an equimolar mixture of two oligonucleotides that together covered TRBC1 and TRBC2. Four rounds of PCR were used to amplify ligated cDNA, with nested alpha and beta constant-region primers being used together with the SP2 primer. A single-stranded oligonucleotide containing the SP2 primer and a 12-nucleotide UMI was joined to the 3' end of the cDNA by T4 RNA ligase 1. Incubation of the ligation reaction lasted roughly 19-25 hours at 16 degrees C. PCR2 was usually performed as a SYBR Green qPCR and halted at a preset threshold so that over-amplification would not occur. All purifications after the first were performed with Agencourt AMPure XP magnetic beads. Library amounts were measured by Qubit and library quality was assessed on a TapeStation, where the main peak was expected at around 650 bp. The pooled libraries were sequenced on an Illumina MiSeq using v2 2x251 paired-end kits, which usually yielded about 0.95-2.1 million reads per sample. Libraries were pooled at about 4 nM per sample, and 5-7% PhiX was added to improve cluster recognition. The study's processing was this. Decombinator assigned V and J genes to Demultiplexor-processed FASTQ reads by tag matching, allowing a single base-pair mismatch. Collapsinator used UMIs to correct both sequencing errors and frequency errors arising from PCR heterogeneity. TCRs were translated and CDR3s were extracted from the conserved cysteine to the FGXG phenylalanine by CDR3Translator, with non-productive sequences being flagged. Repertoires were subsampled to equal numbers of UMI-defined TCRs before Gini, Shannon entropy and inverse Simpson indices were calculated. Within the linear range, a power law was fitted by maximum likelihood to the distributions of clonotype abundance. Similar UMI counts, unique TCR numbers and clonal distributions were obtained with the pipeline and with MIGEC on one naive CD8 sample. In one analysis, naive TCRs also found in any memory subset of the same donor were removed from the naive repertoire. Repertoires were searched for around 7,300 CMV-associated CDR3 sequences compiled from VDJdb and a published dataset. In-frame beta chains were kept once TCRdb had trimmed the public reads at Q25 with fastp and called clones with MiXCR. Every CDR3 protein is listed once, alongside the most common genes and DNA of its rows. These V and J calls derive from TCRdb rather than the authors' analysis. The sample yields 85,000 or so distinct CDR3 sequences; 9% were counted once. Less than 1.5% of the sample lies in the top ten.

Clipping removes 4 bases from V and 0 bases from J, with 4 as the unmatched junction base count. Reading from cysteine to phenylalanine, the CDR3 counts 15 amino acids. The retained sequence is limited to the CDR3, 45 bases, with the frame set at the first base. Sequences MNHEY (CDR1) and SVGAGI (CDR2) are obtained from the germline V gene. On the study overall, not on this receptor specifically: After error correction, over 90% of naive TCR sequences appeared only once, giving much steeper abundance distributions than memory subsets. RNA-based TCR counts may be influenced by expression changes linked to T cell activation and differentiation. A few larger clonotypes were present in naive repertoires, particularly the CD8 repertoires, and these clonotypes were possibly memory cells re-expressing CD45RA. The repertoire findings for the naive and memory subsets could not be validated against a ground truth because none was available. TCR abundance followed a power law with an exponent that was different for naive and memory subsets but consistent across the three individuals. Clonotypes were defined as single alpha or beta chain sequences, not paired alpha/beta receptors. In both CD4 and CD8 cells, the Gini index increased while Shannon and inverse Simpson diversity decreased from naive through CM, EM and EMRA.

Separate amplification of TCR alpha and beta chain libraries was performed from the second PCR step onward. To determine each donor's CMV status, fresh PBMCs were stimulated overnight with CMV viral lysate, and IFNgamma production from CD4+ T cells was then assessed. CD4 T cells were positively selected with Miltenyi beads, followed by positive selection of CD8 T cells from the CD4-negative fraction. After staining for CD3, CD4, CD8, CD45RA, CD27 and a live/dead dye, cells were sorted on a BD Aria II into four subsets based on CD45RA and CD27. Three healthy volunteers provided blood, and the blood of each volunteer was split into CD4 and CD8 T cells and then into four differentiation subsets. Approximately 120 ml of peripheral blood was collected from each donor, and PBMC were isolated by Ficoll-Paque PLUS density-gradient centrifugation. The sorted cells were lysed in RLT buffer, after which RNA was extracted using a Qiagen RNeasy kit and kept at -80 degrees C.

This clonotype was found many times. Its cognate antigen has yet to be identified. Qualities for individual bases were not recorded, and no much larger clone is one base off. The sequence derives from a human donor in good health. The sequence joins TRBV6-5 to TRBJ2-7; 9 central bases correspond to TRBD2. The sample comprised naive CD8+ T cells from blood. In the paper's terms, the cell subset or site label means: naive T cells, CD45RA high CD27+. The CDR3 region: CASSSLAGSSYEQYF. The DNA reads TGTGCCAGCAGTTCCCTAGCGGGAAGCTCCTACGAGCAGTACTTC.